This is a list of T cell receptor beta chains from one sample in a study of cytomegalovirus exposure and HLA in healthy donors. Some clones are missing from TCRdb's copy, which holds only in-frame ones; the method was immunoSEQ multiplex PCR. The sample lists approximately 82,000 clones, roughly 79% occurring once. Sequenced: PBMCs. The receptors derive from a man aged 35-49 years in good health and CMV-seronegative. Each CDR3 is given without its conserved first and last residue. The D gene is left open where the match is weak. Not every row has a clone size; where given, it reads once, few, many or a size class.

cdr3_aa v_call d_call clone_size j_call
ASSFQGAGEQY TRBV13 . . TRBJ2-7
ASSPKIEQY TRBV11-2 . once TRBJ2-7
ASSAMTALNYGHT TRBV9 . once TRBJ1-2
SAAAGTGDQPQH TRBV29-1 TRBD1 . TRBJ1-5
ASSVGATRQETQY TRBV9 . . TRBJ2-5
ASGGAANTGELF TRBV9 . . TRBJ2-2
ASSPGTSGRAAE TRBV5-6 TRBD2 . TRBJ2-7
ASSLAQGTGELF TRBV7-9 . . TRBJ2-2
SATRQSEQF TRBV20-1 . . TRBJ2-1
ASGLVTWQQY TRBV12-5 . . TRBJ2-7
ASMALSNQPQH TRBV6-5 . few TRBJ1-5
ASKSGSGQENIQY TRBV19 . . TRBJ2-4
ASSPRTGKTDTQY TRBV7-9 TRBD1 . TRBJ2-3
ASSQERKAGGGKNEQF TRBV4-2 TRBD2 . TRBJ2-1
ASSPSRTEPQH TRBV18 . . TRBJ1-5
ASSSFRDRGLNTEAF TRBV27 TRBD1 few TRBJ1-1